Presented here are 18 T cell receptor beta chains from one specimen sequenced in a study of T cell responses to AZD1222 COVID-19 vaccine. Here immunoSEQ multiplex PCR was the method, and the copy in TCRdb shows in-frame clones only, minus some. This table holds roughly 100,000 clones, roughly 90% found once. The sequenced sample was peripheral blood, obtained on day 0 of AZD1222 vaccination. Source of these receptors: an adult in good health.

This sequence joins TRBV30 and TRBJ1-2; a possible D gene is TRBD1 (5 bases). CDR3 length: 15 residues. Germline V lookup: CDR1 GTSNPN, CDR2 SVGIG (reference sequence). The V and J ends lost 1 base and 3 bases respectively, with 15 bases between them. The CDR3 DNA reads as TGTGCCTGGAGTGGACAGTCCCTAGGCGACTATGGCTACACCTTC. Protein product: CAWSGQSLGDYGYTF.

The CDR3 is CASSSYPRTSGNLHEQFF. DNA of the CDR3: TGTGCCAGCAGCTCCTACCCGCGGACTAGCGGGAATCTACATGAGCAGTTCTTC. The V and J genes are TRBV28 and TRBJ2-1; 12 bases map to TRBD2. V was pared by 6 bases and J by 8 bases, with 17 bases of the junction left unmatched. Germline V gene sequence: CDR1 MDHEN, CDR2 SYDVKM. The CDR3 is 18 amino acids.

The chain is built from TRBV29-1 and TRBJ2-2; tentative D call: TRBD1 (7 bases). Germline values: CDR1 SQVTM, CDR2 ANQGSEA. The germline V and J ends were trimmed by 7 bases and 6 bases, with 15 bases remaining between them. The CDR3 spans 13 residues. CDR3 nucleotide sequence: TGCAGCGCCGCGGAGGGGGCGGCCGGGGAGCTGTTTTTT. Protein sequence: CSAAEGAAGELFF.

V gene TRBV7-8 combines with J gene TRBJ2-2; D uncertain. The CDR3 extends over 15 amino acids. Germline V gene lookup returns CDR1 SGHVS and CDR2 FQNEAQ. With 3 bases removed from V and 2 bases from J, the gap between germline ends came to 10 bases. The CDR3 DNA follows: TGTGCCAGCAGCTTTCTGGAGAGTAACACCGGGGAGCTGTTTTTT. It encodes CASSFLESNTGELFF.

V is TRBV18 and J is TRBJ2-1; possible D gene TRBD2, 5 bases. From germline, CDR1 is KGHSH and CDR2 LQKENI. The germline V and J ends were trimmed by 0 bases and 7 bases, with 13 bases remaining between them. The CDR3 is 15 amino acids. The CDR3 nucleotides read TGTGCCAGCTCACCACCATCTGCGCCGGGGAATGAGCAGTTCTTC. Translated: CASSPPSAPGNEQFF.

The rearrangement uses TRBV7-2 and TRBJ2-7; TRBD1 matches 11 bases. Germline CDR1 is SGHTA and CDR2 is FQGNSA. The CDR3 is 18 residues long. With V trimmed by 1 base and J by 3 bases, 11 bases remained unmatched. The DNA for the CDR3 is TGTGCCAGCAGCTTAGACGGACAGGGGGCGAGCTTTAGCTACGAGCAGTACTTC. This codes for CASSLDGQGASFSYEQYF.

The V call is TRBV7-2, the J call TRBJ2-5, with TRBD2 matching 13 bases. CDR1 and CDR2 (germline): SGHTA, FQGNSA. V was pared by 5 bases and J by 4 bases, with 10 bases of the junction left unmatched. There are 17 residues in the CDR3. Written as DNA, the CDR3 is TGTGCCAGCAGCATACGGACTAGCGGGAGAGGAGGAGAGACCCAGTACTTC. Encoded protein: CASSIRTSGRGGETQYF.

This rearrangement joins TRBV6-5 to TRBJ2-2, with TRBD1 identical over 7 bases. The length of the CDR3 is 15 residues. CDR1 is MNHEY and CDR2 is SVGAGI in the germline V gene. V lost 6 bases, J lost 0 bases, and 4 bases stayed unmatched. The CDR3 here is CASSRGQPNTGELFF. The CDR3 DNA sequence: TGTGCCAGCAGCCGGGGACAGCCGAACACCGGGGAGCTGTTTTTT.

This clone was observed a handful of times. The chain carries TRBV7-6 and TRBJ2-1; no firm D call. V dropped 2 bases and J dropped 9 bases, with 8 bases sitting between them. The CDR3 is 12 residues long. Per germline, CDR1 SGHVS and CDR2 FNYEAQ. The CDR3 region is CASSLNSGEQFF. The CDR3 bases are TGTGCCAGCAGCTTAAACTCTGGTGAGCAGTTCTTC.

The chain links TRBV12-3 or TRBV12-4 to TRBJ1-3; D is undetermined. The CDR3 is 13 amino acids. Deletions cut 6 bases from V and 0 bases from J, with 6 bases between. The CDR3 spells CASRVPSGNTIYF. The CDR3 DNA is TGTGCCAGCAGGGTGCCCTCTGGAAACACCATATATTTT.

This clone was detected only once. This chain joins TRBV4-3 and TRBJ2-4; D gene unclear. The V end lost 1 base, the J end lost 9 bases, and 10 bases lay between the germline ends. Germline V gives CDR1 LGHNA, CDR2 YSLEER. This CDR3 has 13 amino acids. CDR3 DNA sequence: TGCGCCAGCAGCCAAGTCTACTCTACCATTCAGTACTTC. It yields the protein CASSQVYSTIQYF.

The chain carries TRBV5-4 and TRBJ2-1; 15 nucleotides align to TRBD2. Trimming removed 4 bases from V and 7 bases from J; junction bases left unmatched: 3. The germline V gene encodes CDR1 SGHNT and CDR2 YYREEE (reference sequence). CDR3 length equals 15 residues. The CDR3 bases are TGTGCCAGCAGCAGGACTAGCGGGAGGGAAAATGAGCAGTTCTTC. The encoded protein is CASSRTSGRENEQFF.

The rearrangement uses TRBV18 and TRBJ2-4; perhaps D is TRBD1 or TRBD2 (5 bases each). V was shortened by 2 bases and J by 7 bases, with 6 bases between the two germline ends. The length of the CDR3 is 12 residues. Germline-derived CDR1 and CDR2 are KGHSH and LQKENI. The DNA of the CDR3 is TGTGCCAGCTCACCATGGGGGAACATTCAGTACTTC. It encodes CASSPWGNIQYF.

The CDR3 protein is CASSLSFPSGRAGREQYF. DNA of the CDR3: TGTGCCAGCAGTTTAAGTTTCCCTAGCGGGAGGGCAGGACGGGAGCAGTACTTC. The chain has TRBV27 and TRBJ2-7; 12 nucleotides agree with TRBD2. The CDR3 has 18 amino acids. V gave up 2 bases and J gave up 7 bases; unmatched junction bases: 15. Looked up from germline, CDR1 is MNHEY and CDR2 is SMNVEV (reference sequence).

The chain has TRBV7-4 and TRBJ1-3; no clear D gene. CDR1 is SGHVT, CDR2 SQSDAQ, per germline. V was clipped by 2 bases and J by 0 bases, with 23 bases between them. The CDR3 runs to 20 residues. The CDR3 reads CASSLTFGRLQNNSGNTIYF. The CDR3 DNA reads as TGTGCCAGCAGCTTAACCTTTGGACGGCTCCAAAATAACTCTGGAAACACCATATATTTT.

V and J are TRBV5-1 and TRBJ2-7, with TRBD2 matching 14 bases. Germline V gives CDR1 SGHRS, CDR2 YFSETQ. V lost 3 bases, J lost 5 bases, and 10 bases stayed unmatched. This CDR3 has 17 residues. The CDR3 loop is CASSSGLAGAGSDEQYF. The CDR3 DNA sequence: TGCGCCAGCAGCTCGGGACTAGCGGGAGCTGGAAGCGACGAGCAGTACTTC.

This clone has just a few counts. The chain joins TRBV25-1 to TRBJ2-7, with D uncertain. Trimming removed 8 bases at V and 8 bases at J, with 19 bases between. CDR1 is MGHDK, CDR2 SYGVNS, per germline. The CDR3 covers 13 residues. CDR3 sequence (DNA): TGTGCCAGCTTTTCGCCCGTCGCGTTCCAGCAGTACTTC. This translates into CASFSPVAFQQYF.

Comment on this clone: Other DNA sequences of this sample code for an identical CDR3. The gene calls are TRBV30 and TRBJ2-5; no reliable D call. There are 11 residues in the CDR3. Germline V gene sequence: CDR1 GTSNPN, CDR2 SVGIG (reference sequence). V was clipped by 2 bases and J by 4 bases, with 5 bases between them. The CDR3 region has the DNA TGTGCCTGGAGTCCCCGAGAGACCCAGTACTTC. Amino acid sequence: CAWSPRETQYF.